Below are 11 T cell receptor beta chains sequenced from a single sample in a study of shared clonotypes between healthy human individuals. The method was immunoSEQ multiplex PCR; TCRdb's version includes in-frame clones alone and lacks a portion of them. This repertoire shows 2 million to 2.5 million clones, approximately 96% found once; its top ten account for roughly 0.13%. Material: naive CD4+ T cells sorted from blood. The subset is: CD45RA+ positively selected. The receptors were sampled from a young man in good health.

The CDR3 protein is CASRKGDRDGEKLFF. In nucleotides, the CDR3 is TGTGCCAGCAGGAAGGGGGACAGGGACGGAGAAAAACTGTTTTTT. The V gene is TRBV7-2, the J gene TRBJ1-4; 9 bases are a match to TRBD1. The CDR3 is 15 residues long. V was clipped by 6 bases and J by 8 bases; unmatched bases: 10. The germline gives CDR1 SGHTA, CDR2 FQGNSA.

V gene TRBV6-6 combines with J gene TRBJ1-2, with 10 bases lining up with TRBD1. Per the germline V gene, CDR1 is MNHNY and CDR2 is SVGAGI (reference sequence). This CDR3 has 14 residues. V was clipped by 6 bases and J by 5 bases; unmatched bases: 6. The DNA for the CDR3 is TGTGCCAGCAGGACAGACAGGGGGCCATATGGCTACACCTTC. Translation: CASRTDRGPYGYTF.

As to this clone: This same CDR3 is encoded by further DNA sequences in the sample. The V gene is TRBV30, the J gene TRBJ1-4; D may be TRBD1 (6 bases). Germline V lookup: CDR1 GTSNPN, CDR2 SVGIG (reference sequence). V shed 4 bases and J shed 0 bases, with 9 bases lying between them. The CDR3 runs 14 residues. The CDR3 loop reads CAWNRQATNEKLFF. The CDR3 bases are TGTGCCTGGAACAGACAGGCAACTAATGAAAAACTGTTTTTT.

The V gene is TRBV5-4, the J gene TRBJ2-3, with TRBD1 identical over 7 bases. V was pared by 3 bases and J by 2 bases, with 6 bases of the junction left unmatched. This CDR3 is built from 15 residues. Germline loops: CDR1 SGHNT, CDR2 YYREEE (reference sequence). The CDR3, as DNA: TGTGCCAGCAGCTCGGGACAGATAAACACAGATACGCAGTATTTT. This codes for CASSSGQINTDTQYF.

This rearrangement joins TRBV9 to TRBJ1-3; D uncertain. The germline CDR1 and CDR2 sequences are SGDLS and YYNGEE. V lost 0 bases and J 0 bases, leaving 7 bases between the germline ends. CDR3 length equals 15 residues. In DNA form, the CDR3 reads TGTGCCAGCAGCGTAGACCAGTTCTCTGGAAACACCATATATTTT. It yields the protein CASSVDQFSGNTIYF.

The rearrangement uses TRBV27 and TRBJ1-6; 8 bases match TRBD1. The germline CDR1 and CDR2 sequences are MNHEY and SMNVEV (reference sequence). V was pared by 10 bases and J by 7 bases, with 9 bases of the junction left unmatched. The CDR3 extends over 14 amino acids. The CDR3 loop is CATRATGGNSPLHF. The CDR3 region has the DNA TGTGCCACCAGGGCAACAGGGGGAAATTCACCCCTCCACTTT.

A note on this clone: Other DNA sequences in the sample encode the same CDR3. The chain couples TRBV6-1 to TRBJ2-7, with 7 bases matching TRBD1. V trimming: 5 bases; J trimming: 0 bases; junction bases outside the gene matches: 7. This CDR3 has 15 amino acids. Germline CDR1 MNHNS, CDR2 SASEGT. CDR3 protein: CASSPGTVSSYEQYF. The CDR3 DNA follows: TGTGCCAGCAGTCCCGGGACAGTGAGCTCCTACGAGCAGTACTTC.

The genes are TRBV7-2 and TRBJ1-3; D call uncertain. V shed 10 bases and J shed 1 base, with 8 bases lying between them. In germline, CDR1 is SGHTA, CDR2 FQGNSA. The CDR3 extends over 12 amino acids. This chain's CDR3 is CATHRSGNTIYF. CDR3 sequence (DNA): TGTGCCACCCATCGGTCTGGAAACACCATATATTTT.

The gene calls are TRBV28 and TRBJ1-2; D not resolved. V lost 6 bases to trimming and J lost 4 bases, with 6 bases between them. CDR1 and CDR2 from the germline V gene are MDHEN and SYDVKM. CDR3 length: 11 residues. The chain's CDR3 is CASRQSYGYTF. The CDR3 DNA reads as TGTGCCAGCAGGCAGTCCTATGGCTACACCTTC.

The chain is built from TRBV19 and TRBJ2-7; 9 positions agree with TRBD1. CDR3 length: 14 residues. Germline V gives CDR1 LNHDA, CDR2 SQIVND (reference sequence). The ends lost 6 bases at V and 2 bases at J; junction bases unmatched: 5. The CDR3 nucleotides read TGTGCCAGTAGGAGGGGACAGGGAACCTACGAGCAGTACTTC. Translated: CASRRGQGTYEQYF.

The CDR3 reads CASTRGRGAYEQYF. The CDR3 nucleotides are TGTGCCAGCACTCGGGGCCGAGGGGCCTACGAGCAGTACTTC. This sequence joins TRBV6-5 and TRBJ2-5; either TRBD1 or TRBD2 may fit D (5 bases each). The end of the DNA fits TRBJ2-7 better, so the J call may be wrong. The germline CDR1 and CDR2 sequences are MNHEY and SVGAGI. This CDR3 is 14 amino acids long.